One sample yielded the 25 T cell receptor beta chains listed below, sequenced in a study of shared clonotypes between healthy human individuals. Repertoires were generated with immunoSEQ multiplex PCR, while TCRdb's copy carries only in-frame clones and drops some. The data contain fewer than 400,000 clones, around two thirds of them singletons. The sequencing input was memory CD4+ T cells sorted from blood. The subset is: CD45RA-negative fraction. These receptors all stem from a man aged 25-40 years in good health.

The chain joins TRBV5-1 to TRBJ2-7; 7 nucleotides agree with TRBD1. Looked up from germline, CDR1 is SGHRS and CDR2 is YFSETQ. Trimming cost V 4 bases and J 4 bases; bases outside gene matches: 11. The CDR3 is made up of 15 amino acids. The CDR3, as DNA: TGCGCCAGCAGCCCTCAGGGGACAGAGGTTTACGAGCAGTACTTC. Its translation is CASSPQGTEVYEQYF.

The chain couples TRBV5-1 to TRBJ1-2, with D tentatively TRBD1 (5 bases). Per germline, CDR1 SGHRS and CDR2 YFSETQ. The length of the CDR3 is 14 residues. V lost 0 bases and J 7 bases, leaving 13 bases between the germline ends. This CDR3 is CASSLAGADGGYTF. The CDR3 DNA reads as TGCGCCAGCAGCTTGGCTGGGGCTGACGGTGGCTACACCTTC.

The chain combines TRBV7-8 with TRBJ1-2, with TRBD1 identical over 9 bases. Germline loops: CDR1 SGHVS, CDR2 FQNEAQ. Trimming removed 5 bases from V and 7 bases from J; junction bases left unmatched: 8. The CDR3 is 14 residues long. Here the CDR3 reads CASSPDRGDSGYTF. For the CDR3, the DNA is TGTGCCAGCAGCCCGGACAGGGGCGACTCTGGCTACACCTTC.

The J gene is TRBJ2-5, the V gene TRBV2; 11 nucleotides agree with TRBD1. The CDR3 is 15 amino acids. Germline lookup yields CDR1 SNHLY and CDR2 FYNNEI. J lost 5 bases, V lost 7 bases, and 9 bases had no gene match. The DNA of the CDR3 is TGTGCCAGCAACCTAGGACAGGGGGCTGTGGAGACCCAGTACTTC. Encoded protein: CASNLGQGAVETQYF.

The chain employs TRBV6-5 and TRBJ2-2; D ambiguous. There are 14 residues in the CDR3. The germline V gene has CDR1 MNHEY and CDR2 SVGAGI. V shed 6 bases and J shed 2 bases, with 10 bases lying between them. The CDR3 here is CASSLWFNTGELFF. CDR3 coding DNA: TGTGCCAGCAGCTTGTGGTTTAACACCGGGGAGCTGTTTTTT.

The chain employs TRBV5-1 and TRBJ2-1; 7 positions match TRBD1. There are 16 residues in the CDR3. Germline-derived CDR1 and CDR2 are SGHRS and YFSETQ. The ends lost 0 bases at V and 1 base at J; junction bases unmatched: 4. CDR3 sequence: CASSLGGTVSYNEQFF. The CDR3 region has the DNA TGCGCCAGCAGCTTGGGGGGGACAGTATCCTACAATGAGCAGTTCTTC.

The V gene is TRBV19, the J gene TRBJ1-5, with a weak D call TRBD1 (5 bases). Germline V CDR1 and CDR2: LNHDA, SQIVND (reference sequence). Trimming removed 5 bases at V and 0 bases at J, with 17 bases between. The CDR3 is 17 amino acids. The CDR3 loop is CASSPQGGAYSNQPQHF. CDR3 DNA: TGTGCCAGTAGTCCCCAGGGTGGAGCCTATAGCAATCAGCCCCAGCATTTT.

This clone came up a few times. The chain is built from TRBV18 and TRBJ1-4; TRBD1 matches 7 bases. Germline CDR1 is KGHSH and CDR2 is LQKENI. J was trimmed by 10 bases and V by 3 bases; bases with no gene match: 14. The CDR3 is made up of 16 amino acids. The CDR3 bases are TGTGCCAGCTCACCCGGACAGGCCAAAAATTCCGGAAAACTGTTTTTT. Translating it yields CASSPGQAKNSGKLFF.

The chain uses TRBV5-6 and TRBJ2-7, with TRBD1 as a possible D gene (6 bases). The CDR3 is 15 residues long. The germline V and J ends were trimmed by 0 bases and 4 bases, with 14 bases remaining between them. The germline CDR1 and CDR2 sequences are SGHDT and YYEEEE. CDR3 DNA sequence: TGTGCCAGCAGCTTGGTGGGGACAAGGGATTACGAGCAGTACTTC. This gives the protein CASSLVGTRDYEQYF.

V usage is TRBV5-4 and J usage is TRBJ2-1; D is unresolved. Germline V gene data show CDR1 as SGHNT and CDR2 as YYREEE (reference sequence). There are 15 residues in the CDR3. V gave up 2 bases and J gave up 5 bases, with 14 bases separating them. In DNA, the CDR3 is TGTGCCAGCAGCTTAGGTGGGCCAGTAAACAATGAGCAGTTCTTC. It codes for CASSLGGPVNNEQFF.

The gene calls are TRBV11-3 and TRBJ2-5, with D perhaps matching TRBD1 or TRBD2 (6 bases each). Germline-derived CDR1 and CDR2 are SGHNT and YENEEA. Trimming took 3 bases from V and 5 from J, leaving 16 bases between them. This CDR3 is 15 amino acids long. This CDR3 is CASSFGGGGAETQYF. The CDR3 DNA reads as TGTGCCAGCAGCTTTGGAGGGGGAGGCGCGGAGACCCAGTACTTC.

The chain carries TRBV6-1 and TRBJ2-1, with 7 bases fitting TRBD1. Germline-derived CDR1 and CDR2 are MNHNS and SASEGT. CDR3 length: 12 amino acids. The J segment lost 9 bases and the V segment lost 4 bases, leaving 3 bases of the junction unmatched. The CDR3 reads CASSANRGEQFF. CDR3 DNA: TGTGCCAGCAGTGCCAACAGGGGTGAGCAGTTCTTC.

This clone was counted many times. This rearrangement joins TRBV30 to TRBJ2-1; D possibly matches TRBD1 or TRBD2 (5 bases each). Germline V gene lookup returns CDR1 GTSNPN and CDR2 SVGIG (reference sequence). V was shortened by 2 bases and J by 0 bases, with 17 bases between the two germline ends. This CDR3 contains 17 residues. The CDR3 DNA reads TGTGCCTGGAGTCTGTTGGGGGTATCCTCCTCCTACAATGAGCAGTTCTTC. It yields the protein CAWSLLGVSSSYNEQFF.

This rearrangement joins TRBV5-8 to TRBJ2-1, with TRBD1 matching 9 bases. Germline trimming cut 3 bases from V and 5 bases from J; bases unmatched to any gene: 6. CDR3 length: 15 residues. CDR1 and CDR2 from the germline V gene are SGHTS and YDEGEE. CDR3 sequence reads: CASSSRDRANNEQFF. As DNA, the CDR3 is TGTGCCAGCAGCTCCCGGGACAGGGCGAACAATGAGCAGTTCTTC.

This clone showed up just a few times. The rearrangement links TRBV28 to TRBJ2-6; 9 bases align to TRBD1. Germline V gene data show CDR1 as MDHEN and CDR2 as SYDVKM. There are 18 residues in the CDR3. The J segment lost 0 bases and the V segment lost 4 bases, leaving 7 bases of the junction unmatched. The chain's CDR3 is CASSSDRGPLSGANVLTF. The CDR3 region has the DNA TGTGCCAGCAGTTCGGACAGGGGCCCCCTCTCTGGGGCCAACGTCCTGACTTTC. Full variable domain (rest looked up from reference TRBV28 and TRBJ2-6): DVKVTQSSRYLVKRTGEKVFLECVQDMDHENMFWYRQDPGLGLRLIYFSYDVKMKEKGDIPEGYSVSREKKERFSLILESASTNQTSMYLCASSSDRGPLSGANVLTFGAGSRLTVL.

The chain couples TRBV2 to TRBJ2-1; D perhaps matches TRBD2 (5 bases). This CDR3 has 15 amino acids. Germline V gene lookup returns CDR1 SNHLY and CDR2 FYNNEI. Trimming took 5 bases from V and 3 from J, leaving 14 bases between them. The DNA of the CDR3 is TGTGCCAGCAGTCCCCAGGCCGGGGTCTACAATGAGCAGTTCTTC. Encoded protein: CASSPQAGVYNEQFF. The entire variable domain, with the rest obtained from reference TRBV2 and TRBJ2-1, is as follows: EPEVTQTPSHQVTQMGQEVILRCVPISNHLYFYWYRQILGQKVEFLVSFYNNEISEKSEIFDDQFSVERPDGSNFTLKIRSTKLEDSAMYFCASSPQAGVYNEQFFGPGTRLTVL.

The rearrangement uses TRBV28 and TRBJ2-5; D unclear. The DNA end favors TRBJ2-7, so the J call may be wrong. Germline loops: CDR1 MDHEN, CDR2 SYDVKM. The CDR3 totals 14 residues. For the CDR3, the DNA is TGTGCCAGCTCCCCTACGTACCTTACCTACGAGCAGTACTTC. It encodes CASSPTYLTYEQYF.

V is TRBV29-1 and J is TRBJ1-2; a weak D match, TRBD1 (6 bases). The germline V and J ends were trimmed by 4 bases and 0 bases, with 12 bases remaining between them. This CDR3 has 14 amino acids. Germline-derived CDR1 and CDR2 are SQVTM and ANQGSEA. CDR3 protein: CSVVGQPSNYGYTF. In DNA, the CDR3 is TGCAGCGTTGTAGGACAGCCCTCTAACTATGGCTACACCTTC. Variable domain in full (rest from reference TRBV29-1 and TRBJ1-2): SAVISQKPSRDICQRGTSLTIQCQVDSQVTMMFWYRQQPGQSLTLIATANQGSEATYESGFVIDKFPISRPNLTFSTLTVSNMSPEDSSIYLCSVVGQPSNYGYTFGSGTRLTVV.

The chain recombines TRBV27 with TRBJ2-5; 10 nucleotides line up with TRBD2. The CDR3 sequence is 16 residues long. J was trimmed by 5 bases and V by 10 bases; bases with no gene match: 16. CDR1 and CDR2 (germline): MNHEY, SMNVEV (reference sequence). The CDR3 loop is CATSEASGSIRETQYF. For the CDR3, the DNA is TGTGCCACTAGCGAGGCTAGCGGGAGTATCAGGGAGACCCAGTACTTC.

V usage is TRBV5-1 and J usage is TRBJ2-1, with TRBD2 matching over 8 bases. J was trimmed by 6 bases and V by 5 bases; bases with no gene match: 4. The CDR3 runs 13 residues. Per the germline V gene, CDR1 is SGHRS and CDR2 is YFSETQ. For the CDR3, the DNA is TGCGCCAGCAGTCCCGGGACTAGCAATGAGCAGTTCTTC. This sequence encodes CASSPGTSNEQFF.

The V call is TRBV6-5, the J call TRBJ2-5, with a tentative D call TRBD2 (5 bases). Deletions cut 2 bases from V and 5 bases from J, with 12 bases between. This CDR3 is 14 amino acids long. Germline CDR1 MNHEY, CDR2 SVGAGI. In DNA form, the CDR3 reads TGTGCCAGCAGTTACGGGGTAGGCGGGGAGACCCAGTACTTC. It encodes CASSYGVGGETQYF.

The chain uses TRBV7-2 and TRBJ2-6, with TRBD1 identical over 8 bases. Looked up from germline, CDR1 is SGHTA and CDR2 is FQGNSA. The junction had 8 bases not matched to a gene; V was cut back by 5 bases and J by 2 bases. The CDR3 sequence is 17 residues long. The CDR3 DNA reads TGTGCCAGCAGCCTTCGGACAGGGAACCCTGGGGCCAACGTCCTGACTTTC. It yields the protein CASSLRTGNPGANVLTF.

This chain connects TRBV5-5 to TRBJ2-1, with 7 positions matching TRBD2. The CDR3 has 16 residues. The junction had 7 bases not matched to a gene; V was cut back by 4 bases and J by 0 bases. Germline CDR1 SGHKS, CDR2 YYEKEE (reference sequence). The CDR3 DNA reads as TGTGCCAGCAGCCCCGGAGCGGGAAACTCCTACAATGAGCAGTTCTTC. As protein: CASSPGAGNSYNEQFF.

The chain employs TRBV6-5 and TRBJ2-7, with 10 bases matching TRBD1. Losses at the gene ends were 0 bases for V and 3 bases for J; bases not matched to a gene: 2. This CDR3 has 15 amino acids. Germline lookup yields CDR1 MNHEY and CDR2 SVGAGI. The CDR3 DNA sequence: TGTGCCAGCAGTTACTCGCGGACAGGGGGCTACGAGCAGTACTTC. Protein sequence: CASSYSRTGGYEQYF.

The V and J genes are TRBV9 and TRBJ2-5; D may match TRBD1 or TRBD2 (5 bases each). The germline CDR1 and CDR2 sequences are SGDLS and YYNGEE. The V end was cut by 0 bases, the J end by 4 bases, with 16 bases between. The CDR3 covers 16 residues. The CDR3 DNA reads as TGTGCCAGCAGCGTAGACGGAGCGGTTGGGGGAGAGACCCAGTACTTC. Translated: CASSVDGAVGGETQYF.